This T cell receptor beta chain was recorded in a study of CD8 T cells in ankylosing spondylitis. The authors made TCR beta libraries by quantitative 5'-RACE with molecular barcodes. TCRdb reprocessed the 5' RACE reads with MiXCR, giving one entry per CDR3 protein. Of roughly 160,000 distinct CDR3 sequences listed, approximately 10% are singletons. Study-level results: Disease-linked clones reportedly concentrated significantly in matched ankylosing spondylitis synovial fluid. For ankylosing spondylitis blood, a TCR beta motif of several highly homologous variants appeared characteristic.

Ten or more counts support this clonotype. Antigen unknown. The clonotype was recovered from a male donor with ankylosing spondylitis or in good health (not recorded which). Sequenced: blood, either unsorted or a sorted T cell fraction (not recorded which).

In DNA form, the CDR3 reads TGCAGCGTTATGGGACAGGGGATCGCGAACACCGGGGAGCTGTTTTTT. Its translation: CSVMGQGIANTGELFF. This chain joins TRBV29-1 and TRBJ2-2, with TRBD1 identical over 10 bases. The CDR3 runs 16 residues. Germline values: CDR1 SQVTM, CDR2 ANQGSEA. Unmatched junction bases numbered 6, after V lost 5 bases and J lost 0 bases.